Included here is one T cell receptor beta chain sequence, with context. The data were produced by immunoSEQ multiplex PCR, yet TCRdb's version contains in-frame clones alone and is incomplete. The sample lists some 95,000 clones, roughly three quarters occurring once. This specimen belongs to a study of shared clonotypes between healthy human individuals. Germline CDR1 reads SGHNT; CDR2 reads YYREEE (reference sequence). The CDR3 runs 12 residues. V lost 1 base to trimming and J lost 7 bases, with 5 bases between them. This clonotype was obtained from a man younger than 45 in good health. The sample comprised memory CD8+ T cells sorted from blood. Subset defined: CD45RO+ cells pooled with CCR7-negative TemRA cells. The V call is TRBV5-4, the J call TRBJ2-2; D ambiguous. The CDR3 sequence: CASSLYGGELFF. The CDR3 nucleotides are TGTGCCAGCAGCTTGTATGGCGGGGAGCTGTTTTTT.